Sequencing of this TCR beta chain was carried out in a study of regulatory T cells in long-lasting Graves disease. Building the TCR beta libraries relied on iRepertoire HTBI primers, and CDR3 regions underwent Arm-PCR. MiXCR, run by TCRdb on the multiplex PCR reads, gives a single entry per CDR3 protein. The repertoire has over 400,000 distinct CDR3 sequences, around 15% of them found once; the top ten carry approximately 17%. This clonotype was seen at least ten times. The time point here: newly diagnosed GD, antithyroid drugs for less than 3 months. The authors made the TCR library using RNA they extracted from PBMCs. Germline V gene data show CDR1 as MNHEY and CDR2 as SVGAGI. The CDR3 totals 15 residues. Trimming took 2 bases from V and 4 from J; bases not matched to a gene: 7. Separately, the same data were catalogued under a study of T cells in Graves' hyperthyroidism and ophthalmopathy.

The clonotype comes from a woman aged 45-65 years with Graves disease. The material was peripheral blood mononuclear cells (PBMCs), obtained at new diagnosis, from a patient treated with antithyroid drugs. The genes are TRBV6-5 and TRBJ2-5, with 7 bases identical to TRBD1. The DNA for the CDR3 is TGTGCCAGCAGTTACACGGAGACAGGGTCAGAGACCCAGTACTTC. Translating it yields CASSYTETGSETQYF.